Each of the 30 T cell receptor beta chains below was sequenced from the same sample in a study of radiation and T cells in renal cell carcinoma. As for time point: blood 2 weeks post-SBRT. Treatment indicated: 15 Gy SBRT to primary tumor, nephrectomy 4 weeks later. Here immunoSEQ multiplex PCR was the method, and the copy in TCRdb shows in-frame clones only, minus some. The table includes more than 95,000 clones, about four fifths detected once. Sequences were derived from blood, sampled from a patient whose treatment included radiotherapy and nephrectomy. The origin of the receptors is a man in his fifties or sixties with renal cell carcinoma.

The genes are TRBV6-5 and TRBJ2-2; unclear D gene. Between the trimmed V and J ends, which lost 2 bases and 4 bases, there was a span of 8 bases. CDR3 size: 14 residues. In germline, CDR1 is MNHEY, CDR2 SVGAGI. The CDR3 coding sequence is TGTGCCAGCAGTTACGGGCTCTTCACCGGGGAGCTGTTTTTT. It specifies CASSYGLFTGELFF.

The genes are TRBV7-8 and TRBJ2-2; 7 positions agree with TRBD2. Trimming at V came to 2 bases and at J to 5 bases, leaving 5 bases not matched to a gene. Germline V gene sequence: CDR1 SGHVS, CDR2 FQNEAQ. The CDR3 spans 15 residues. The CDR3 sequence is CASSLPRLATGELFF. The CDR3 DNA is TGTGCCAGCAGCTTACCGAGACTAGCTACCGGGGAGCTGTTTTTT. The variable domain in full, with the rest retrieved from reference TRBV7-8 and TRBJ2-2, is GAGVSQSPRYKVAKRGQDVALRCDPISGHVSLFWYQQALGQGPEFLTYFQNEAQLDKSGLPSDRFFAERPEGSVSTLKIQRTQQEDSAVYLCASSLPRLATGELFFGEGSRLTVL.

This clone appeared a few times. This chain uses TRBV2 with TRBJ1-6; TRBD1 matches at 8 bases. CDR3 size: 14 residues. CDR1 is SNHLY and CDR2 is FYNNEI in the germline V gene. Trimming cost V 6 bases and J 12 bases; bases outside gene matches: 10. CDR3 DNA: TGTGCCAGCAGGAAAGGACAGGGCACACGACCCCTCCACTTT. Amino acid sequence: CASRKGQGTRPLHF.

The J gene is TRBJ1-2, the V gene TRBV7-2; D might be TRBD1 (6 bases). Germline V gives CDR1 SGHTA, CDR2 FQGNSA. The CDR3 runs to 15 residues. Trimming left V 0 bases short and J 3 bases short, with 11 bases between. CDR3 nucleotides: TGTGCCAGCAGCTTAGCGGCGGGGGCCCACTATGGCTACACCTTC. This codes for CASSLAAGAHYGYTF.

The chain couples TRBV6-5 to TRBJ2-1; unclear D gene. CDR1 is MNHEY and CDR2 is SVGAGI in the germline V gene. Trimming shortened V by 7 bases and J by 2 bases, and 9 bases separated the two germline ends. The CDR3 has 13 residues. The CDR3 loop is CASTARPYNEQFF. In nucleotides, the CDR3 is TGTGCCAGCACGGCCCGCCCCTACAATGAGCAGTTCTTC.

This clone was picked up one time. The chain employs TRBV5-1 and TRBJ2-1; the D gene is possibly TRBD1 (5 bases). CDR3 length: 15 amino acids. Germline CDR1 SGHRS, CDR2 YFSETQ. V lost 4 bases to trimming and J lost 0 bases, with 11 bases between them. This CDR3 reads CASSGAFSSYNEQFF. In DNA, the CDR3 is TGCGCCAGCAGCGGGGCTTTTAGCTCCTACAATGAGCAGTTCTTC.

The chain carries TRBV6-1 and TRBJ2-3; D might be TRBD2 (5 bases). The CDR3 has 15 amino acids. CDR1 and CDR2 (germline): MNHNS, SASEGT. V lost 9 bases and J lost 6, with 22 bases in between. CDR3 bases: TGTGCCAGTCAAAGTGGAGGCTGGAGGACGGATACGCAGTATTTT. It codes for CASQSGGWRTDTQYF.

The J gene is TRBJ2-1, the V gene TRBV4-2; 10 bases align to TRBD2. V dropped 1 base and J dropped 0; count of bases not matched to a gene: 3. This CDR3 is 17 amino acids long. Germline CDR1 LGHNA, CDR2 YNFKEQ. The CDR3 reads CASSQASGGSSYNEQFF. CDR3 sequence (DNA): TGTGCCAGCAGCCAAGCTAGCGGGGGTAGCTCCTACAATGAGCAGTTCTTC.

The V gene is TRBV6-5, the J gene TRBJ2-7; no reliable D call. CDR3 length: 13 residues. The germline gives CDR1 MNHEY, CDR2 SVGAGI. Trimming cost V 4 bases and J 3 bases, with 10 bases left between them. CDR3 DNA: TGTGCCAGCAGTTTAAACCTTATCTACGAGCAGTACTTC. As protein: CASSLNLIYEQYF.

J is TRBJ2-5 and V is TRBV10-3; D is undetermined. This CDR3 has 14 residues. Trimming removed 2 bases from V and 5 bases from J, with 12 bases in between. CDR1 and CDR2 (germline): ENHRY, SYGVKD. The CDR3 sequence is CAISEERPRETQYF. CDR3 DNA sequence: TGTGCCATCAGTGAGGAGCGCCCTCGTGAGACCCAGTACTTC.

V is TRBV4-1 and J is TRBJ2-3; weak D call: TRBD2 (5 bases). Germline lookup yields CDR1 MGHRA and CDR2 YSYEKL. The CDR3 has 17 residues. V was shortened by 2 bases and J by 10 bases, with 25 bases between the two germline ends. The CDR3 sequence: CASSQPDAAQAPRAQYF. CDR3 DNA: TGCGCCAGCAGCCAACCAGATGCGGCCCAGGCACCGAGGGCGCAGTATTTT.

The J gene is TRBJ2-1, the V gene TRBV5-4; 8 bases agree with TRBD2. The V gene end was trimmed by 2 bases and the J gene end by 6 bases; junction bases not matched to a gene: 7. CDR1 and CDR2 (germline): SGHNT, YYREEE (reference sequence). The CDR3 is made up of 15 amino acids. The CDR3 here is CASSFWSGGPNEQFF. The CDR3, as DNA: TGTGCCAGCAGCTTTTGGTCGGGAGGGCCCAATGAGCAGTTCTTC.

This clone was seen only a few times. A read error may produce the germline difference seen at one junction end. This rearrangement joins TRBV7-7 to TRBJ2-5; 8 bases align to TRBD2. The CDR3 is made up of 15 amino acids. Germline CDR1 reads SSHAT; CDR2 reads FNYEAQ (reference sequence). For the CDR3, the DNA is TGTGCTAGCAGCCCCCGGGGGGGCCTTGAGGAGACCCAGTACTTC. Protein sequence: CASSPRGGLEETQYF.

This clone occurred once. The chain uses TRBV7-9 and TRBJ2-3; no clear D gene. Looked up from germline, CDR1 is SEHNR and CDR2 is FQNEAQ (reference sequence). V lost 0 bases to trimming and J lost 7 bases, with 17 bases between them. CDR3 length: 16 residues. CDR3 protein: CASSLADGLVRNTQYF. The CDR3 DNA follows: TGTGCCAGCAGCTTAGCAGACGGGTTAGTAAGAAATACGCAGTATTTT.

J is TRBJ1-4 and V is TRBV5-1; 10 bases align to TRBD1. The CDR3 is 15 amino acids. Per the germline V gene, CDR1 is SGHRS and CDR2 is YFSETQ. The V segment lost 3 bases and the J segment 3 bases; nucleotides outside the gene matches: 2. CDR3 in DNA: TGCGCCAGCAGCTGGGGACAGGGGTCTAATGAAAAACTGTTTTTT. This sequence encodes CASSWGQGSNEKLFF.

The genes are TRBV15 and TRBJ1-4, with TRBD1 as a possible D gene (5 bases). The germline CDR1 and CDR2 sequences are LNHNV and YYDKDF (reference sequence). Trimming pared 1 base from V and 7 bases from J, leaving 10 bases between. CDR3 size: 14 residues. As DNA, the CDR3 is TGTGCCACCAGCAGAGCTTGGGGCGGTGAAAAACTGTTTTTT. Translated: CATSRAWGGEKLFF. Full variable domain (outside the CDR3, taken from reference TRBV15 and TRBJ1-4): DAMVIQNPRYQVTQFGKPVTLSCSQTLNHNVMYWYQQKSSQAPKLLFHYYDKDFNNEADTPDNFQSRRPNTSFCFLDIRSPGLGDTAMYLCATSRAWGGEKLFFGSGTQLSVL.

This sequence joins TRBV30 and TRBJ1-2, with 7 bases identical to TRBD1. CDR1 and CDR2 (germline): GTSNPN, SVGIG (reference sequence). V lost 3 bases, J lost 4 bases, and 8 bases stayed unmatched. The CDR3 is 14 amino acids. The DNA for the CDR3 is TGTGCCTGGAGATTACAGGGGCAAGGCTATGGCTACACCTTC. Its protein product is CAWRLQGQGYGYTF.

With regard to this clone: Other DNA variants within this sample encode the same CDR3. The genes are TRBV18 and TRBJ1-1; D remains unclear. V was trimmed by 4 bases and J by 2 bases, leaving 8 bases between them. Germline values: CDR1 KGHSH, CDR2 LQKENI. This CDR3 has 13 residues. CDR3 in DNA: TGTGCCAGCTCACTCCAGGCAAACACTGAAGCTTTCTTT. Its translation is CASSLQANTEAFF.

The chain employs TRBV21-1 and TRBJ2-3; the table's D call TRBD1 went unverified against the DNA. TRBV21-1 is assigned pseudogene status. The CDR3 spans 14 residues. Here the CDR3 DNA reads TGTGCCAGCACCCCGGGGGACAGGGCAGCTACGCAGTATTTT. Protein sequence: CASTPGDRAATQYF.

This clone was found a few times. The genes are TRBV6-5 and TRBJ2-3, with 7 bases that match TRBD2. The CDR3 is 16 residues long. Germline CDR1 and CDR2: MNHEY and SVGAGI. V gave up 2 bases and J gave up 2 bases; unmatched junction bases: 7. Written as DNA, the CDR3 is TGTGCCAGCAGTTACCACCGCGGGAGTTTCACAGATACGCAGTATTTT. It encodes CASSYHRGSFTDTQYF.

This clone was detected once. This chain joins TRBV30 and TRBJ2-4; no clear D. V was shortened by 3 bases and J by 0 bases, with 12 bases between the two germline ends. This CDR3 spans 15 amino acids. Germline assignment: CDR1 GTSNPN and CDR2 SVGIG (reference sequence). The CDR3 nucleotides are TGTGCCTGGAGCCAACGCGGTTTAGCCAAAAACATTCAGTACTTC. Translation: CAWSQRGLAKNIQYF.

J is TRBJ2-6 and V is TRBV5-1; D unclear. Germline CDR1 SGHRS, CDR2 YFSETQ. The CDR3 extends over 15 amino acids. V lost 3 bases to trimming and J lost 0 bases, with 7 bases between them. As DNA, the CDR3 is TGCGCCAGCAGCTCTGGCCTCTCTGGGGCCAACGTCCTGACTTTC. Amino acids: CASSSGLSGANVLTF.

The chain combines TRBV5-6 with TRBJ2-1; D ambiguous. This CDR3 comprises 11 residues. CDR1 and CDR2 from the germline V gene are SGHDT and YYEEEE. The V end was cut by 2 bases, the J end by 10 bases, with 7 bases between. The CDR3 region has the DNA TGTGCCAGCAGCTTTCAAAGGGAGCAGTTCTTC. Translating it yields CASSFQREQFF.

This clone was picked up a small number of times. The rearrangement links TRBV7-8 to TRBJ2-5; D is possibly TRBD2 (5 bases). This CDR3 comprises 13 residues. V was clipped by 8 bases and J by 5 bases, with 15 bases between them. Germline lookup yields CDR1 SGHVS and CDR2 FQNEAQ. CDR3 in amino acids: CASATGFRETQYF. CDR3 DNA sequence: TGTGCCAGCGCTACGGGGTTCAGGGAGACCCAGTACTTC.

As DNA, the CDR3 is TGTGCCAGCAGAACCACGAACACTGAAGCTTTCTTT. Translated: CASRTTNTEAFF. The V and J genes are TRBV6-6 and TRBJ1-1; D call uncertain. V lost 6 bases and J 1 base, leaving 6 bases between the germline ends. From germline, CDR1 is MNHNY and CDR2 SVGAGI (reference sequence). CDR3 size: 12 residues.

The V call is TRBV29-1, the J call TRBJ2-1, with 8 bases fitting TRBD1. Germline V gene sequence: CDR1 SQVTM, CDR2 ANQGSEA. V was clipped by 6 bases and J by 5 bases; unmatched bases: 15. The CDR3 has 16 amino acids. CDR3 protein: CSVRKTIQGDDNEQFF. The CDR3 coding sequence is TGCAGCGTGCGAAAAACTATACAGGGGGACGACAATGAGCAGTTCTTC.

V usage is TRBV5-6 and J usage is TRBJ2-3; TRBD2 matches 11 bases. CDR3 size: 16 residues. CDR1 is SGHDT and CDR2 is YYEEEE in the germline V gene. Trimming at V came to 0 bases and at J to 0 bases, leaving 0 bases not matched to a gene. The CDR3 DNA reads TGTGCCAGCAGCTTGGGACTAGCGGGGAGCACAGATACGCAGTATTTT. As protein: CASSLGLAGSTDTQYF.

This chain connects TRBV6-5 to TRBJ1-2; D not certain. Germline values: CDR1 MNHEY, CDR2 SVGAGI. V was shortened by 0 bases and J by 3 bases, with 8 bases between the two germline ends. The CDR3 extends over 14 amino acids. The CDR3 sequence is CASSYSLFDYGYTF. In DNA, the CDR3 is TGTGCCAGCAGTTACTCGTTATTCGACTATGGCTACACCTTC.

V usage is TRBV10-1 and J usage is TRBJ2-7; 10 bases are a match to TRBD1. CDR3 size: 15 residues. CDR1 and CDR2 from the germline V gene are WNHNN and SYGVQD (reference sequence). Trimming cost V 4 bases and J 4 bases; bases outside gene matches: 7. The CDR3 nucleotides read TGCGCCAGCAGTGGGTCGGGACAGGGGATTTACGAGCAGTACTTC. It encodes CASSGSGQGIYEQYF.

The chain uses TRBV28 and TRBJ2-1, with 8 bases fitting TRBD1. V was pared by 5 bases and J by 0 bases, with 3 bases of the junction left unmatched. The CDR3 contains 15 residues. The germline CDR1 and CDR2 sequences are MDHEN and SYDVKM. This chain's CDR3 is CASSADRGSYNEQFF. The CDR3 region has the DNA TGTGCCAGCAGTGCCGACAGGGGCTCCTACAATGAGCAGTTCTTC.